This T cell receptor beta chain is drawn from a study of T-cell reconstitution after alpha-beta-depleted transplantation in children. Per the germline V gene, CDR1 is MGHDK and CDR2 is SYGVNS. The CDR3 contains 15 residues. Deletions cut 10 bases from V and 2 bases from J, with 20 bases between. This clonotype was counted at least ten times. For TCRbeta, the library was prepared with unique molecular identifiers. TCRdb itself ran the PCR reads through MiXCR, one entry per CDR3 protein. The profile shows around 93,000 distinct CDR3 sequences, roughly 7.7% of them singletons. V is TRBV25-1 and J is TRBJ2-5; D call uncertain. The sequence came from a human donor who donated a stem cell graft to a child with congenital amegakaryocytic thrombocytopenia. Sequencing used PBMCs from the stem cell graft donor, obtained from the stem cell graft. The CDR3 reads CATGEKGNLQETQYF. In nucleotides, the CDR3 is TGTGCCACCGGAGAAAAAGGAAACTTACAAGAGACCCAGTACTTC.